This passage covers 28 T cell receptor beta chains from one sample sequenced in a study of OX40 agonist ivuxolimab in advanced cancers. Generated by immunoSEQ multiplex PCR, the TCRdb table keeps only in-frame clones and is missing some. Of some 140,000 clones in the sample, around nine tenths are singletons; the top ten hold roughly 1.1%. Sequencing used CD4+ or CD8+ T cells sorted from blood, obtained in a trial of the OX40 agonist ivuxolimab. The source of these receptors is an adult with an advanced solid tumor such as melanoma, head and neck, liver or kidney cancer.

This CDR3 reads CASSGQGTDTQYF. The CDR3 nucleotides read TGTGCCAGCAGCGGACAGGGCACAGATACGCAGTATTTT. The gene calls are TRBV6-5 and TRBJ2-3, with 7 bases aligning to TRBD1. With V trimmed by 6 bases and J by 1 base, 1 base remained unmatched. The CDR3 is 13 amino acids. Germline V gene data show CDR1 as MNHEY and CDR2 as SVGAGI.

The chain is built from TRBV5-1 and TRBJ2-3; D is perhaps TRBD1 or TRBD2 (6 bases each). The V end was cut by 2 bases, the J end by 0 bases, with 16 bases between. The CDR3 extends over 17 amino acids. The germline CDR1 and CDR2 sequences are SGHRS and YFSETQ. The CDR3 DNA reads as TGCGCCAGCAGCTTAGGGGGAGGAGGCCTTAGCACAGATACGCAGTATTTT. It yields the protein CASSLGGGGLSTDTQYF.

V gene TRBV5-1 combines with J gene TRBJ2-5; TRBD2 matches 11 bases. The CDR3 contains 16 residues. The germline gives CDR1 SGHRS, CDR2 YFSETQ. Trimming cost V 3 bases and J 1 base; bases outside gene matches: 5. CDR3 amino acids: CASSSGTSGSQETQYF. CDR3 DNA sequence: TGCGCCAGCAGCTCCGGGACTAGCGGATCCCAAGAGACCCAGTACTTC.

The chain employs TRBV27 and TRBJ2-5; a possible D gene is TRBD1 (5 bases). The CDR3 contains 15 residues. V lost 5 bases and J lost 5, with 18 bases in between. Per the germline V gene, CDR1 is MNHEY and CDR2 is SMNVEV (reference sequence). The CDR3 loop reads CASSPQTGREETQYF. The CDR3 bases are TGTGCCAGCAGTCCACAAACAGGTAGAGAGGAGACCCAGTACTTC.

The chain has TRBV27 and TRBJ2-3, with TRBD2 matching over 9 bases. V was pared by 3 bases and J by 3 bases, with 7 bases of the junction left unmatched. The V gene's germline CDR1 is MNHEY and CDR2 SMNVEV (reference sequence). The CDR3 has 16 amino acids. CDR3 protein: CASSFGLAMRTDTQYF. The DNA for the CDR3 is TGTGCCAGCAGTTTTGGACTAGCGATGAGGACAGATACGCAGTATTTT.

This clone was seen many times. The rearrangement links TRBV7-8 to TRBJ2-7; 12 bases map to TRBD1. V lost 4 bases to trimming and J lost 5 bases; unmatched junction nucleotides: 15. The germline CDR1 and CDR2 sequences are SGHVS and FQNEAQ. This CDR3 has 18 amino acids. This CDR3 reads CASSSLAYIGTGGNEQYF. DNA for the CDR3: TGTGCCAGCAGCTCTCTCGCTTATATCGGGACAGGGGGCAACGAGCAGTACTTC.

CDR3 region: CASGGRGAKAYEQYF. DNA of the CDR3: TGTGCCAGCGGCGGGCGGGGGGCGAAGGCCTACGAGCAGTACTTC. This chain connects TRBV27 to TRBJ2-7, with 8 bases identical to TRBD2. The junction had 11 bases not matched to a gene; V was cut back by 8 bases and J by 2 bases. The CDR3 sequence is 15 residues long. Germline V CDR1 and CDR2: MNHEY, SMNVEV (reference sequence).

CDR3 sequence: CATSPRLDNSGNTIYF. CDR3 coding DNA: TGTGCCACCAGCCCTCGCTTAGACAACTCTGGAAACACCATATATTTT. This chain uses TRBV15 with TRBJ1-3; D is unclear. Germline V CDR1 and CDR2: LNHNV, YYDKDF (reference sequence). The CDR3 runs 16 residues. The V end lost 5 bases, the J end lost 0 bases, and 14 bases lay between the germline ends.

Here the CDR3 reads CASSGQGATYEQYF. CDR3 coding DNA: TGTGCCAGCAGTGGGCAGGGAGCCACCTACGAGCAGTACTTC. V gene TRBV28 combines with J gene TRBJ2-7, with D perhaps assigned TRBD1 or TRBD2 (5 bases each). V lost 5 bases and J lost 2, with 13 bases in between. CDR1 and CDR2 from the germline V gene are MDHEN and SYDVKM. CDR3 size: 14 residues. The variable domain in full, completed from reference TRBV28 and TRBJ2-7, reads DVKVTQSSRYLVKRTGEKVFLECVQDMDHENMFWYRQDPGLGLRLIYFSYDVKMKEKGDIPEGYSVSREKKERFSLILESASTNQTSMYLCASSGQGATYEQYFGPGTRLTVT.

V is TRBV15 and J is TRBJ1-4, with 8 bases aligning to TRBD1. V lost 3 bases and J lost 7; bases outside the gene matches: 4. Germline CDR1 LNHNV, CDR2 YYDKDF (reference sequence). This CDR3 has 14 residues. The CDR3 protein is CATSRTGDSEKLFF. As DNA, the CDR3 is TGTGCCACCAGCAGGACAGGGGATAGTGAAAAACTGTTTTTT.

As concerns this clone: A single base separates this from a much larger clone, so it may be a read error. The chain recombines TRBV28 with TRBJ2-7; a weak D match, TRBD1 (6 bases). Germline loops: CDR1 MDHEN, CDR2 SYDVKM. V lost 5 bases and J 2 bases, leaving 10 bases between the germline ends. The CDR3 covers 13 residues. CDR3 loop: CASSVQGTYEQYF. As DNA, the CDR3 is TGTGCCAGCAGTGTACAGGGTACCTACGAGCAGTACTTC.

This clone was picked up one time. The V and J genes are TRBV29-1 and TRBJ2-1, with 12 bases that match TRBD2. Germline V lookup: CDR1 SQVTM, CDR2 ANQGSEA. The CDR3 totals 16 residues. J gave up 0 bases and V 1 base, and 1 base lay outside the gene matches. CDR3 bases: TGCAGCGTTGAAGGGACTAGCGGGATCTCCTACAATGAGCAGTTCTTC. It encodes CSVEGTSGISYNEQFF.

The chain links TRBV6-1 to TRBJ2-7; TRBD1 might be the D (6 bases). CDR3 length: 15 amino acids. CDR1 MNHNS and CDR2 SASEGT come from the germline V gene. Trimming removed 6 bases from V and 5 bases from J, with 20 bases in between. The CDR3 region has the DNA TGTGCCAGCAGGAAAACAGGGTCAGAGACCAACGAGCAGTACTTC. Its translation: CASRKTGSETNEQYF.

The V and J genes are TRBV7-2 and TRBJ1-3, with D tentatively TRBD1 (5 bases). The CDR3 sequence is 13 residues long. In germline, CDR1 is SGHTA, CDR2 FQGNSA. The V gene lost 1 base and the J gene lost 7 bases, with 8 bases spanning the gap. CDR3 DNA sequence: TGTGCCAGCAGCTTAGAAGAGGGGAACACCATATATTTT. Its translation is CASSLEEGNTIYF.

The chain is built from TRBV19 and TRBJ1-1, with 7 nucleotides matching TRBD1. The CDR3 contains 13 residues. Per germline, CDR1 LNHDA and CDR2 SQIVND (reference sequence). Germline trimming cut 5 bases from V and 7 bases from J; bases unmatched to any gene: 7. CDR3 protein: CASSVTGFIEAFF. The CDR3 nucleotides are TGTGCCAGTAGTGTGACAGGGTTCATTGAAGCTTTCTTT.

This rearrangement joins TRBV14 to TRBJ2-5; 9 bases align to TRBD2. The CDR3 has 16 amino acids. With 4 bases clipped from V and 2 bases from J, the junction kept 8 bases outside the gene matches. Per the germline V gene, CDR1 is SGHDN and CDR2 is FVKESK. The CDR3 nucleotides read TGTGCCAGCAGCCCGTTAGGGACTAGCAGTCAAGAGACCCAGTACTTC. Encoded protein: CASSPLGTSSQETQYF.

This clone was recorded once. The rearrangement joins TRBV11-2 to TRBJ2-4; TRBD2 agrees at 13 bases. Trimming took 0 bases from V and 13 from J; bases not matched to a gene: 6. CDR1 and CDR2 (germline): SGHAT, FQNNGV. This CDR3 contains 15 residues. The CDR3 is CASSLDPQTSGRQYF. For the CDR3, the DNA is TGTGCCAGCAGCTTAGATCCCCAGACTAGCGGGAGGCAGTACTTC. Supplemented by reference TRBV11-2 and TRBJ2-4, the full variable domain reads EAGVAQSPRYKIIEKRQSVAFWCNPISGHATLYWYQQILGQGPKLLIQFQNNGVVDDSQLPKDRFSAERLKGVDSTLKIQPAKLEDSAVYLCASSLDPQTSGRQYFGAGTRLSVL.

A remark on this clone: Germline and junction disagree at one end, which may indicate a read error. V gene TRBV6-1 combines with J gene TRBJ2-3, with D perhaps being TRBD1 or TRBD2 (5 bases each). Germline CDR1 reads MNHNS; CDR2 reads SASEGT. The CDR3 is 12 amino acids. CDR3 amino acids: CASSTAERDRFF. In nucleotides, the CDR3 is TGTGCCAGCAGCACAGCCGAGAGGGACCGGTTTTTT.

CDR3 DNA sequence: TGCGCCAGCAGTCAGGAGGGGCCCAATGGGAATGGCTACACCTTC. It yields the protein CASSQEGPNGNGYTF. V is TRBV23-1 and J is TRBJ1-2; TRBD1 is a possible D gene (5 bases). TRBV23-1 is an open reading frame, and its role is uncertain. The V end lost 3 bases, the J end lost 6 bases, and 17 bases lay between the germline ends. There are 15 residues in the CDR3.

The chain carries TRBV2 and TRBJ1-5; D not resolved. Trimming shortened V by 6 bases and J by 0 bases, and 12 bases separated the two germline ends. CDR1 SNHLY and CDR2 FYNNEI come from the germline V gene. This CDR3 has 15 residues. The CDR3 region has the DNA TGTGCCAGCAGCCTTGGACGGACTAGCAATCAGCCCCAGCATTTT. Translation: CASSLGRTSNQPQHF.

The chain employs TRBV11-2 and TRBJ1-5; 7 bases are a match to TRBD1. Trimming cost V 3 bases and J 5 bases; bases outside gene matches: 10. The CDR3 sequence is 16 residues long. Germline V gives CDR1 SGHAT, CDR2 FQNNGV. CDR3 loop: CASSLGPGTDYQPQHF. DNA for the CDR3: TGTGCCAGCAGCTTGGGGCCTGGGACAGATTATCAGCCCCAGCATTTT.

This chain uses TRBV4-1 with TRBJ2-3; TRBD2 matches at 13 bases. Germline CDR1 and CDR2: MGHRA and YSYEKL. CDR3 length equals 18 residues. Trimming at V came to 0 bases and at J to 6 bases, leaving 9 bases not matched to a gene. The CDR3 DNA is TGCGCCAGCAGCCAAGATATCAGGACTAGCGGGAGACTGGATACGCAGTATTTT. This sequence encodes CASSQDIRTSGRLDTQYF.

The chain links TRBV28 to TRBJ2-1; no firm D call. Germline CDR1 reads MDHEN; CDR2 reads SYDVKM. This CDR3 is built from 16 residues. V was cut by 3 bases and J by 0 bases, with 12 bases left in between. This CDR3 reads CASSLWQETSYNEQFF. CDR3 coding DNA: TGTGCCAGCAGTTTGTGGCAGGAGACCTCCTACAATGAGCAGTTCTTC.

J is TRBJ2-5 and V is TRBV19; 9 bases are a match to TRBD1. The J call may be mistaken, given a closer DNA end match to TRBJ2-7. The CDR3 has 17 residues. CDR1 is LNHDA and CDR2 is SQIVND in the germline V gene (reference sequence). The CDR3 region has the DNA TGTGCCAGTAGCCTATCAGCTTCGGGACAGGGAAGGAACGAGCAGTACTTC. Translating it yields CASSLSASGQGRNEQYF.

A note on this clone: One end of the junction is discordant with germline, which a read error may explain. The chain recombines TRBV9 with TRBJ2-1; 11 nucleotides align to TRBD2. Germline V gene lookup returns CDR1 SGDLS and CDR2 YYNGEE. The CDR3 covers 16 residues. The CDR3 is CASSVSTSGAYNAQFF. CDR3 bases: TGTGCCAGCAGCGTGTCGACTAGCGGGGCTTACAATGCGCAGTTCTTC.

This clone has more than one count but fewer than ten. The gene calls are TRBV27 and TRBJ1-2, with 9 nucleotides matching TRBD1. Germline V gene lookup returns CDR1 MNHEY and CDR2 SMNVEV (reference sequence). The V gene end was trimmed by 5 bases and the J gene end by 3 bases; junction bases not matched to a gene: 10. The CDR3 has 16 amino acids. CDR3 nucleotides: TGTGCCAGCAGTCCCTACAGGGGGCTGGGTGACTATGGCTACACCTTC. Translation gives CASSPYRGLGDYGYTF.

The V call is TRBV5-4, the J call TRBJ2-1, with 9 bases identical to TRBD1. Germline trimming cut 6 bases from V and 5 bases from J; bases unmatched to any gene: 6. The CDR3 runs 14 residues. Germline V gene data show CDR1 as SGHNT and CDR2 as YYREEE (reference sequence). The chain's CDR3 is CASIGTGPNNEQFF. The CDR3 DNA reads TGTGCCAGCATTGGGACAGGGCCCAACAATGAGCAGTTCTTC.

The V and J genes are TRBV12-5 and TRBJ2-5; D possibly uses TRBD1 or TRBD2 (6 bases each). The CDR3 sequence is 16 residues long. Germline V gene sequence: CDR1 LGHNT, CDR2 FRNRAP. The ends were cut back, 5 bases at V and 5 bases at J, with 21 bases in the middle. CDR3 residues: CASGLRAMGGGETQYF. CDR3 DNA sequence: TGTGCTAGTGGTCTTAGGGCAATGGGGGGCGGTGAGACCCAGTACTTC.